This TCR beta chain was captured by sequencing in a study of T cell responses to AZD1222 COVID-19 vaccine. Points from the study as a whole: AZD1222 recipients seropositive at baseline numbered only 5 or 6. Variant regions that are unmutated are reportedly the target of nearly half of spike-specific TCRs. Spike as a whole was targeted by vaccine-associated CD4 TCRs, dominant at 160-218 and 743-854.

Clones were sequenced by immunoSEQ multiplex PCR, and TCRdb holds only the in-frame ones, with some missing. Found here are around 54,000 clones, roughly 90% of them singletons; the top ten hold 6.9%. As regards this clone: As yet, its antigen is unknown.

Per the germline V gene, CDR1 is LNHDA and CDR2 is SQIVND (reference sequence). The CDR3 sequence is 15 residues long. With 1 base removed from V and 5 bases from J, the gap between germline ends came to 14 bases. The rearrangement joins TRBV19 to TRBJ1-1, with D perhaps TRBD1 (6 bases). The input for sequencing was peripheral blood, taken 28 days after the second AZD1222 dose. The clonotype originates from an adult who received the AZD1222 COVID-19 vaccine. The CDR3 DNA follows: TGTGCCAGTAGTATAGTCGGCAGGGGCCGAACTGAAGCTTTCTTT. It yields the protein CASSIVGRGRTEAFF.